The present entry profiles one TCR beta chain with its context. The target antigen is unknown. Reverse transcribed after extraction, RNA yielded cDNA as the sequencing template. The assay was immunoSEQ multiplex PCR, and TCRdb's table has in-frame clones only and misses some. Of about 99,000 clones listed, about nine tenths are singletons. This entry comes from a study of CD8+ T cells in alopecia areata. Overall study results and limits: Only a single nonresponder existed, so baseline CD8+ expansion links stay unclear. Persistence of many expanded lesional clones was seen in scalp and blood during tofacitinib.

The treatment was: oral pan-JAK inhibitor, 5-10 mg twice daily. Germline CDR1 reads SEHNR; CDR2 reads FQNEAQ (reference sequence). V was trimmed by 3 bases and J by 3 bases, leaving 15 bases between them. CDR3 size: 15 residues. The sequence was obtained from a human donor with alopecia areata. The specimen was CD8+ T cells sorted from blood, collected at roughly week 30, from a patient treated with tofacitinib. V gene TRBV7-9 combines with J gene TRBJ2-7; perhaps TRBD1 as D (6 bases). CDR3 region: CASSFPGTSHYEQYF. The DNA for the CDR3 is TGTGCCAGCAGCTTCCCCGGGACATCTCACTACGAGCAGTACTTC.